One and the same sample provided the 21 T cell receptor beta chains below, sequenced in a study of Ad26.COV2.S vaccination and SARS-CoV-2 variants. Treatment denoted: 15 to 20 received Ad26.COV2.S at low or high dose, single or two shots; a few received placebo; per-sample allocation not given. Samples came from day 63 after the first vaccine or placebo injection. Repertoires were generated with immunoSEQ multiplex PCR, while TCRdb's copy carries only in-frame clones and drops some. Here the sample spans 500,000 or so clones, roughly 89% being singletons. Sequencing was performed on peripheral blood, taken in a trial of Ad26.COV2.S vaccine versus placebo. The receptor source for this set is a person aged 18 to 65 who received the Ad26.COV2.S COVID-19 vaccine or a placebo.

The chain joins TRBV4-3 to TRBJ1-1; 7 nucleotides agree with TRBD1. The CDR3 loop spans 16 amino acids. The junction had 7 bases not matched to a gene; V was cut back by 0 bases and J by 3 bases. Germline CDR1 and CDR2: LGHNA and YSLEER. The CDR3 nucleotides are TGCGCCAGCAGCCAAGAAAGGGGGCAGCATCACACTGAAGCTTTCTTT. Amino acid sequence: CASSQERGQHHTEAFF.

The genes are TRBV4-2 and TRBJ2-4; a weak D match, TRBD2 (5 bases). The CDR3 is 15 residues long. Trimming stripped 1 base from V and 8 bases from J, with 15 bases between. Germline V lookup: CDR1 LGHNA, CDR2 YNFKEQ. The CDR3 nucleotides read TGTGCCAGCAGCCAAGCGGGGATCCCCCTATACATTCAGTACTTC. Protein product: CASSQAGIPLYIQYF.

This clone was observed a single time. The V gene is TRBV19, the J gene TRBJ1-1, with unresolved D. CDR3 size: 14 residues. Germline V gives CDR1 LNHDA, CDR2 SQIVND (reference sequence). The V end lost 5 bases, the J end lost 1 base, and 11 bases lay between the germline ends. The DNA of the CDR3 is TGTGCCAGTAGTTATATAATTTCGAACACTGAAGCTTTCTTT. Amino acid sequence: CASSYIISNTEAFF.

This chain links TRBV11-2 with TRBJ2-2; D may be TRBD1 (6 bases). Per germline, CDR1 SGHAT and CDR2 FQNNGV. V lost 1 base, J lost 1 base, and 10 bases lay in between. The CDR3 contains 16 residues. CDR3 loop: CASSLGRGRNTGELFF. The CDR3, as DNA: TGTGCCAGCAGCTTAGGCAGGGGCCGGAACACCGGGGAGCTGTTTTTT.

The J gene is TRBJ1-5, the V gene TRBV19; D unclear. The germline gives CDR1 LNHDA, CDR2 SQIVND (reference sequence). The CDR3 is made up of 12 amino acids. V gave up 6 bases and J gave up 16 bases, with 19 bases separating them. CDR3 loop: CASSQPPTSIHF. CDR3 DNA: TGTGCCAGTAGCCAGCCTCCTACCAGCATACATTTT.

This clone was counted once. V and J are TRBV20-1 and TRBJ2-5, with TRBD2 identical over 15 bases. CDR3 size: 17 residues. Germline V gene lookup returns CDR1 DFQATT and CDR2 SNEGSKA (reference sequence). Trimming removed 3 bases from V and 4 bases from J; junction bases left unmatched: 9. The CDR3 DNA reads TGCAGTGCTAGTGGACTAGCGGGAGGGGGGTCTGGAGAGACCCAGTACTTC. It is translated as CSASGLAGGGSGETQYF.

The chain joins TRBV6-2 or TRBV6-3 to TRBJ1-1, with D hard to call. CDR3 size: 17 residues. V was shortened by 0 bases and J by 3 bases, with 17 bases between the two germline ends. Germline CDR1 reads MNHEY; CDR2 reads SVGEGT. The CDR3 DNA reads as TGTGCCAGCAGTTACTCGGTTGGAAAGGGAAGGGACACTGAAGCTTTCTTT. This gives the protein CASSYSVGKGRDTEAFF.

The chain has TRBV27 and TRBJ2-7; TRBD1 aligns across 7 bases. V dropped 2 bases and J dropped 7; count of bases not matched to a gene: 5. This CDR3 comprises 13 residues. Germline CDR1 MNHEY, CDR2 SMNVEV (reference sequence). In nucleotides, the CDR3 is TGTGCCAGCAGTTTAGGACAGGCTCGGGAGCAGTACTTC. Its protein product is CASSLGQAREQYF.

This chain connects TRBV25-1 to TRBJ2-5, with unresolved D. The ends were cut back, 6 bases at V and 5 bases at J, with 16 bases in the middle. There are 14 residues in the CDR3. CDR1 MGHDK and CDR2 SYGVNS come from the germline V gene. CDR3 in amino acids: CASSPPWTLETQYF. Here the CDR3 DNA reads TGTGCCAGCAGCCCCCCGTGGACCCTCGAGACCCAGTACTTC.

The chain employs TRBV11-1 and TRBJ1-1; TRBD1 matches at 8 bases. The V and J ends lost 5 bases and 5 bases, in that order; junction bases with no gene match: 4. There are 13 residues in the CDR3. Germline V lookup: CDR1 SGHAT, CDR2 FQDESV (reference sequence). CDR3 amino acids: CASSRTGRTEAFF. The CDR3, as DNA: TGTGCCAGCAGCAGGACAGGGAGGACTGAAGCTTTCTTT.

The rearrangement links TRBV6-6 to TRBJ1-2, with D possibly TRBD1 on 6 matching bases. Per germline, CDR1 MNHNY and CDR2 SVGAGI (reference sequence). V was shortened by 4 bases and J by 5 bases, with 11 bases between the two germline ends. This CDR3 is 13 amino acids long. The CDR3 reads CASSLGGWYGYTF. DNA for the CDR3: TGTGCCAGCAGTTTAGGGGGTTGGTATGGCTACACCTTC.

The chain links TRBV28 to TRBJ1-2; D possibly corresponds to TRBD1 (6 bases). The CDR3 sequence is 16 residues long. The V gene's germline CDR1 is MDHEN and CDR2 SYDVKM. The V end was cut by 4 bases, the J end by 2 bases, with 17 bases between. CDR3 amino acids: CASSSGGTDSNYGYTF. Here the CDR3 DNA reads TGTGCCAGCAGTTCGGGAGGAACGGACAGCAACTATGGCTACACCTTC.

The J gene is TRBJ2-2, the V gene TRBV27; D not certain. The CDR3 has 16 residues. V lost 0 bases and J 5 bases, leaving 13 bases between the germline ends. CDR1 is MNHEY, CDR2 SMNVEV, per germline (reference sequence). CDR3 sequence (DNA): TGTGCCAGCAGTTTATCGAGGCAGATAGCTACCGGGGAGCTGTTTTTT. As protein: CASSLSRQIATGELFF.

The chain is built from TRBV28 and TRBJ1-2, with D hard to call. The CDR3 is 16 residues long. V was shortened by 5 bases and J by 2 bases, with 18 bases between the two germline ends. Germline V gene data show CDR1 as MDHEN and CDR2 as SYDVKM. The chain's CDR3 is CASSTPLGGQNYGYTF. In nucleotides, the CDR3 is TGTGCCAGCAGTACTCCCCTGGGAGGGCAGAACTATGGCTACACCTTC.

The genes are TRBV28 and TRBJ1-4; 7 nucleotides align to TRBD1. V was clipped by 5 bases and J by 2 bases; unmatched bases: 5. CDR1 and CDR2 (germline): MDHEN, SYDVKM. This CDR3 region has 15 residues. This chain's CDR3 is CASSTPGGTNEKLFF. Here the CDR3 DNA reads TGTGCCAGCAGTACCCCAGGGGGGACTAATGAAAAACTGTTTTTT.

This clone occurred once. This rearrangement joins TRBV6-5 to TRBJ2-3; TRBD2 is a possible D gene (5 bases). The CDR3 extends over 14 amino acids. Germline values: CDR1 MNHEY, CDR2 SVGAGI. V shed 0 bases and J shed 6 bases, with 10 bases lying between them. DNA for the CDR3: TGTGCCAGCAGTTACTCTCCAGCGGCGGATACGCAGTATTTT. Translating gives CASSYSPAADTQYF.

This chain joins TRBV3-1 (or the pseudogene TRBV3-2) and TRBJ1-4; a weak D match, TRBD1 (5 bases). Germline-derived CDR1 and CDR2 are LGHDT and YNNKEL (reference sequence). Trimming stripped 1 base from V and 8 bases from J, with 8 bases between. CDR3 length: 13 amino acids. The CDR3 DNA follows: TGTGCCAGCAGCCAAGGCTGGGGGGAAAAACTGTTTTTT. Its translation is CASSQGWGEKLFF.

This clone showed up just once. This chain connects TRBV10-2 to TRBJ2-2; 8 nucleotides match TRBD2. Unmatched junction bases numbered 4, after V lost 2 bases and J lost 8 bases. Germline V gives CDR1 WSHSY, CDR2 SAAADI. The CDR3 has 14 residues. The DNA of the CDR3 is TGCGCCAGCAGTGAGGCGGGGGGAAGAGGGGAGCTGTTTTTT. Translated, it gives CASSEAGGRGELFF.

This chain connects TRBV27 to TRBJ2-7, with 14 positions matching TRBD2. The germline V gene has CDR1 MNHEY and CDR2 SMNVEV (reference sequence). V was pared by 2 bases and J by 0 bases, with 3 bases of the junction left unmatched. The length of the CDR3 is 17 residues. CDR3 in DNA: TGTGCCAGCAGTTTAAGACTAGCGGGGGGGATCTCCTACGAGCAGTACTTC. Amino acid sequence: CASSLRLAGGISYEQYF.

CDR3 coding DNA: TGTGCCAGCACGGACAGGTTGGACACCGGGGAGCTGTTTTTT. This translates into CASTDRLDTGELFF. V usage is TRBV19 and J usage is TRBJ2-2; 7 bases match TRBD1. Germline CDR1 LNHDA, CDR2 SQIVND (reference sequence). This CDR3 is built from 14 residues. The V segment lost 9 bases and the J segment 3 bases; nucleotides outside the gene matches: 7.

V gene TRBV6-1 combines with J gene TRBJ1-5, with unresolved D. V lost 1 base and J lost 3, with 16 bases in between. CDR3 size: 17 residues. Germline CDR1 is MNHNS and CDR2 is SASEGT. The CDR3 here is CASSEGTDFLLNQPQHF. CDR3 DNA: TGTGCCAGCAGTGAAGGAACAGACTTTCTACTCAATCAGCCCCAGCATTTT.